One TCR beta chain is described in this entry. Antigen specificity is unknown. CDR3 length: 13 amino acids. V lost 3 bases to trimming and J lost 2 bases, with 8 bases between them. From germline, CDR1 is SGHNT and CDR2 YYREEE (reference sequence). These data are taken from a study of T cell repertoires in cytomegalovirus infection. Study-wide background: The authors used CMV epitopes that were HLA-C-restricted (recently identified) and HLA-B-restricted (well studied). Matching HLA type, along with CMV infection, was indicated by public TCR beta signatures.

Study-level points and caveats: CMV-specific HLA-C-restricted TCR beta clonotypes dominated the ex vivo response.

TCRdb fed the reads into MiXCR, producing one record per CDR3 protein. Counted here are more than 250,000 distinct CDR3 sequences, approximately 25% occurring once; the ten biggest clones make up less than 15%. The sample consisted of cultured PBMCs, taken from culture after CMV antigen stimulation. The chain recombines TRBV5-4 with TRBJ1-1; D not resolved. The sequence was collected from a human donor in good health (CMV status not recorded). Some clones in this sample may be carry-over from other donors' samples. DNA of the CDR3: TGTGCCAGCAGCTCGGGTATCAACACTGAAGCTTTCTTT. Encoded protein: CASSSGINTEAFF.